This T cell receptor beta chain originates from a study of blood T cell repertoires in COVID-19. Study at large: Sites across the United States, Italy and Spain contributed samples from acute and convalescent COVID-19. In each case, the material was cDNA or gDNA derived from T cells, B-cell-depleted T cells, or PBMCs.

Generated by immunoSEQ multiplex PCR, the TCRdb table keeps only in-frame clones and is missing some. This table holds around 180,000 clones, around 74% found once. The CDR3 is 12 amino acids. V gave up 3 bases and J gave up 7 bases, with 10 bases separating them. CDR1 SGHTA and CDR2 FQGNSA come from the germline V gene. The sequenced sample consisted of peripheral blood. This chain connects TRBV7-2 to TRBJ2-7, with D unclear. The source is an elderly woman with acute or convalescent COVID-19. For the CDR3, the DNA is TGTGCCAGCAGCTTTCCGCCCGGGGAGCAGTACTTC. Translating gives CASSFPPGEQYF.